This T cell receptor (beta chain) was documented in a study of shared clonotypes between healthy human individuals. V lost 1 base to trimming and J lost 3 bases, with 9 bases between them. The CDR3 contains 14 residues. Germline CDR1 LNHDA, CDR2 SQIVND (reference sequence). TCRdb's copy holds only in-frame clones and misses some; the assay was immunoSEQ multiplex PCR. The table records around 1.6 million clones, 95% to 99% of them present only once. Adults of Caucasian background living in Nashville, Tennessee made up all donors. This receptor was taken from a man under 40 in good health. V and J are TRBV19 and TRBJ1-2; no clear D gene. The sample comprised naive CD4+ T cells sorted from blood. Subset noted: CD45RA+ positively selected. DNA for the CDR3: TGTGCCAGTAGTATAGGGGTAGAGGACTATGGCTACACCTTC. Protein: CASSIGVEDYGYTF.